The 7 T cell receptor beta chains given below trace back to one sample, sequenced in a study of identical twins. From the 5' RACE reads, TCRdb called clonotypes with MiXCR, one entry per CDR3 protein. The profile covers 410,000 or so distinct CDR3 sequences, with roughly 18% appearing a single time and around 12% taken by the ten largest. The source material was naive T cells sorted from blood. These receptors originate from a man aged 50 to 59 in good health.

This clonotype was found a few times. The rearrangement links TRBV20-1 to TRBJ2-5; 7 bases map to TRBD1. V lost 3 bases to trimming and J lost 8 bases; unmatched junction nucleotides: 12. This CDR3 spans 14 amino acids. Per the germline V gene, CDR1 is DFQATT and CDR2 is SNEGSKA (reference sequence). The CDR3 loop is CSASRVRGLITQYF. The CDR3, as DNA: TGCAGTGCTAGTAGGGTCAGGGGGTTGATCACCCAGTACTTC.

V and J are TRBV4-2 and TRBJ2-6; TRBD1 might be the D (6 bases). V was trimmed by 4 bases and J by 1 base, leaving 23 bases between them. CDR1 is LGHNA, CDR2 YNFKEQ, per germline. The CDR3 is 20 residues long. The DNA for the CDR3 is TGTGCCAGCAGCCCCACTGGGAGCAGGGGTCCAGCGTCTGGGGCCAACGTCCTGACTTTC. Translating it yields CASSPTGSRGPASGANVLTF.

This clonotype was detected ten times or more. The chain carries TRBV6-6 and TRBJ2-7, with TRBD1 as a possible D gene (6 bases). This CDR3 contains 13 residues. Trimming removed 7 bases at V and 6 bases at J, with 16 bases between. From germline, CDR1 is MNHNY and CDR2 SVGAGI (reference sequence). The CDR3 protein is CASTLQGRGEQYF. The CDR3 DNA sequence: TGTGCCAGCACCCTCCAAGGCAGGGGCGAGCAGTACTTC.

The V call is TRBV7-2, the J call TRBJ1-1; 7 bases line up with TRBD1. Germline loops: CDR1 SGHTA, CDR2 FQGNSA. This CDR3 has 15 amino acids. Germline trimming cut 4 bases from V and 0 bases from J; bases unmatched to any gene: 5. The CDR3, as DNA: TGTGCCAGCAGCTCGGGACAGTACATGAACACTGAAGCTTTCTTT. This encodes CASSSGQYMNTEAFF.

The gene calls are TRBV20-1 and TRBJ1-1; 7 nucleotides match TRBD1. This CDR3 has 13 amino acids. Losses at the gene ends were 0 bases for V and 6 bases for J; bases not matched to a gene: 4. CDR1 is DFQATT, CDR2 SNEGSKA, per germline (reference sequence). CDR3 DNA: TGCAGTGCTAGAGATCAGGGGGAGGCTGAAGCTTTCTTT. Amino acid sequence: CSARDQGEAEAFF.

The V gene is TRBV7-2, the J gene TRBJ1-5; D gene ambiguous. V was cut by 1 base and J by 4 bases, with 11 bases left in between. The CDR3 runs 15 residues. Germline assignment: CDR1 SGHTA and CDR2 FQGNSA. CDR3 in DNA: TGTGCCAGCAGCTTAGTTGGAGGGAGGAATCAGCCCCAGCATTTT. It encodes CASSLVGGRNQPQHF.

This clonotype was found once. The rearrangement links TRBV27 to TRBJ2-7; D is undetermined. The germline V and J ends were trimmed by 5 bases and 6 bases, with 8 bases remaining between them. This CDR3 has 11 residues. CDR1 is MNHEY, CDR2 SMNVEV, per germline (reference sequence). In DNA, the CDR3 is TGTGCCAGCAGTATAGGTTCCGAGCAGTACTTC. It is translated as CASSIGSEQYF.